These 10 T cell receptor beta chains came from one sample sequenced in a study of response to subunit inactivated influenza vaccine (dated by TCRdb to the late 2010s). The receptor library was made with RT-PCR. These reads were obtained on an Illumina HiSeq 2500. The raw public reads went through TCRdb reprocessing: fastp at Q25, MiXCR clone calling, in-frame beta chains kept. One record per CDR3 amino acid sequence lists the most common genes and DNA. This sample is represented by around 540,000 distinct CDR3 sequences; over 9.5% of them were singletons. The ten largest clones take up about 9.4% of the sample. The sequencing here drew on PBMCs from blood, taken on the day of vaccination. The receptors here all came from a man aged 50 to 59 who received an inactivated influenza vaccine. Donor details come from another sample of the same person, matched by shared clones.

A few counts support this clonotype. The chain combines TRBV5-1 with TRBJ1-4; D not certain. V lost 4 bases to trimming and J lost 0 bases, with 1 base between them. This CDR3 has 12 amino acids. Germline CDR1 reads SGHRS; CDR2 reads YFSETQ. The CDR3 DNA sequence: TGCGCCAGCAGCCCAACTAATGAAAAACTGTTTTTT. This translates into CASSPTNEKLFF.

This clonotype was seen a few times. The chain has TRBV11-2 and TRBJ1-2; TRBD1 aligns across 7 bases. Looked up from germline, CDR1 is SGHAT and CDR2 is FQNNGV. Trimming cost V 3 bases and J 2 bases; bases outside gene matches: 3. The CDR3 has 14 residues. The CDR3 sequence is CASSLGQLNYGYTF. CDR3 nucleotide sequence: TGTGCCAGCAGCTTGGGACAGTTAAACTATGGCTACACCTTC.

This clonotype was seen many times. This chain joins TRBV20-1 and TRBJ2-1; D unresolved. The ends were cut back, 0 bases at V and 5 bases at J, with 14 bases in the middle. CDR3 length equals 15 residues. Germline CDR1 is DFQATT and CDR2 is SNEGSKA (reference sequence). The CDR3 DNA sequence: TGCAGTGCTAGAGATCGCTGGGCAGTAAACAATGAGCAGTTCTTC. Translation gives CSARDRWAVNNEQFF.

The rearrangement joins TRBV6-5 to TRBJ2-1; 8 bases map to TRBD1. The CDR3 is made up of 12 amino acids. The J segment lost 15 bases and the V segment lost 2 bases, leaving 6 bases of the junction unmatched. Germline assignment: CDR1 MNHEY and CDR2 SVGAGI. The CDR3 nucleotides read TGTGCCAGCAGTTACAGGACAGGGCCCATGTTCTTC. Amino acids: CASSYRTGPMFF.

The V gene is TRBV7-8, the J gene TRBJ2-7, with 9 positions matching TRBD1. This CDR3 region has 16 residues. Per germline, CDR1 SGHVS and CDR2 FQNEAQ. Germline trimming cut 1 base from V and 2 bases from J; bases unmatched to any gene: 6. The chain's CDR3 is CASSLEMGQGPYEQYF. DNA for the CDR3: TGTGCCAGCAGCTTAGAAATGGGACAGGGTCCCTACGAGCAGTACTTC. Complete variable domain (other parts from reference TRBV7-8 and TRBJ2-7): GAGVSQSPRYKVAKRGQDVALRCDPISGHVSLFWYQQALGQGPEFLTYFQNEAQLDKSGLPSDRFFAERPEGSVSTLKIQRTQQEDSAVYLCASSLEMGQGPYEQYFGPGTRLTVT.

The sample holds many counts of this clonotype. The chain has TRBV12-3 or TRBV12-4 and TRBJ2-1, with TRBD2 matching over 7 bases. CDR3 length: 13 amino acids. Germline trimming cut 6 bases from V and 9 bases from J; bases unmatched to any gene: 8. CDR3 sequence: CASSWRGRGEQFF. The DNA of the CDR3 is TGTGCCAGCAGCTGGCGCGGGAGAGGTGAGCAGTTCTTC.

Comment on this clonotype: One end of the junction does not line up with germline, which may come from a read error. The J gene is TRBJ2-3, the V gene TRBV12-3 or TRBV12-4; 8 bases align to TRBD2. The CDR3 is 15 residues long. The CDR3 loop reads CASSLIAGTTDPQYF. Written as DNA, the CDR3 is TGTGCCAGCAGTCTAATAGCGGGGACCACAGATCCGCAGTATTTT.

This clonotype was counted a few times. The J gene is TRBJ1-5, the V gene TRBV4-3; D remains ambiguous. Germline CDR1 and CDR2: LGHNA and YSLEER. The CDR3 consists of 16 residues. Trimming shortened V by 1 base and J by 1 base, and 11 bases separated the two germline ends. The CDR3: CASSQGVLRSNQPQHF. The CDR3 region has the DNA TGCGCCAGCAGCCAAGGTGTCCTGAGGAGCAATCAGCCCCAGCATTTT.

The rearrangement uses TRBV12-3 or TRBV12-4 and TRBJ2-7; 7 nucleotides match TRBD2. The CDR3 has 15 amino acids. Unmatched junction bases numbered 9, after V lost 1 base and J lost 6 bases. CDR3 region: CASSLEGRGILEQYF. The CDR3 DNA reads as TGTGCCAGCAGTTTAGAAGGGCGGGGGATCCTCGAGCAGTACTTC.

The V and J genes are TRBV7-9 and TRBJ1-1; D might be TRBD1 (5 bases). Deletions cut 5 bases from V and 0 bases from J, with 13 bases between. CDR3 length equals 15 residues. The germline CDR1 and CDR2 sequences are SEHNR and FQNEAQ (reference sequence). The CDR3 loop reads CASSLSGRLNTEAFF. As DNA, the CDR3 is TGTGCCAGCAGCCTATCAGGGAGGCTGAACACTGAAGCTTTCTTT.